Listed below are T cell receptor beta chains from one sample, sequenced in a study of T cells after yellow fever vaccination. TCRdb reprocessed the 5' RACE reads with MiXCR, giving one entry per CDR3 protein. The sample carries 350,000 or so distinct CDR3 sequences, approximately 8% recorded once. The material sequenced was PBMCs, taken 35 to 50 days after the first yellow fever vaccination. All receptors come from a man in his late teens or twenties who received the YFV17D yellow fever vaccine. Both conserved end residues are part of each CDR3. Rows may omit the clone size; those that give it use once, few, many or a size class.

clone_size cdr3_length v_call cdr3_aa
few 14 TRBV6-1 CASSEAGYGSPLHF
- 14 TRBV9 CASNRETGANVLTF
few 13 TRBV20-1 CSARATTSGGYTF
- 16 TRBV4-1 CASSQDEDRSNQPQHF
few 17 TRBV15 CATSRDPPGSGNTEAFF
few 12 TRBV7-2 CASSSQYNEQFF
- 18 TRBV7-3 CASSLDRRGGYSNQPQHF
few 16 TRBV5-1 CASSLDIGGVNSPLHF
few 15 TRBV20-1 CSACKLGRANEKLFF
- 14 TRBV7-2 CASSPGARSGRAFF
many 15 TRBV7-3 CASSLKGGRWETQYF
- 14 TRBV27 CASSLSLESYEQYF
few 13 TRBV20-1 CSARPQRGTEAFF
few 14 TRBV28 CASSWTGTNTEAFF
- 14 TRBV3-1 CASGLAGPAGTQYF
few 16 TRBV6-1 CASSLTGEDGANVLTF
- 16 TRBV2 CASRGRLAEDVYEQYF
few 12 TRBV5-1 CASSFDRNEQFF
- 14 TRBV20-1 CSASVAGVGETQYF
few 16 TRBV5-6 CASSHQFGGATDTQYF
few 16 TRBV14 CASSQVRGARRDEQFF
many 19 TRBV7-9 CASSIRNSPKTPNNYGYTF
- 16 TRBV4-1 CASSQATGGLNEKLFF
- 14 TRBV7-9 CASSAQGEGNIQYF
- 15 TRBV10-2 CASLEAGGVQETQYF
many 16 TRBV12-3/TRBV12-4 CASSLGGTGGFTEAFF
- 13 TRBV20-1 CSASRPEAETQYF
- 15 TRBV6-1 CASTYPPRGREKLFF
few 13 TRBV4-3 CASSQNLAGEQFF
- 14 TRBV6-1 CASSGQGLNQPQHF
many 16 TRBV5-1 CASSSHRDSFNSPLHF
few 15 TRBV5-1 CASSLAQGAIDTQYF